The sequence of this T cell receptor beta chain was determined in a study of blood T cell repertoires in COVID-19. About the study: Sources were T cells, B-cell-depleted T cells, or PBMCs; the material itself was cDNA or gDNA.

Ages ranged from roughly 18 to 100 years, with residence in around 24 US areas. Participants' own reports of clinical history determined their cohort assignment. In germline, CDR1 is SGHTA, CDR2 FQGNSA. V lost 0 bases and J 2 bases, leaving 14 bases between the germline ends. The length of the CDR3 is 17 residues. Profiling relied on immunoSEQ multiplex PCR, and the TCRdb table lists in-frame clones only, not all of them. This table holds 210,000 or so clones, approximately 81% found once. Sequenced: PBMCs or T cells enriched from blood (not recorded which). The chain combines TRBV7-2 with TRBJ1-3, with D possibly being TRBD1 (5 bases). This TCR was sampled from a woman in her forties or fifties with acute COVID-19. The CDR3: CASSLANGGLTGNTIYF. In nucleotides, the CDR3 is TGTGCCAGCAGCTTAGCGAATGGGGGACTTACTGGAAACACCATATATTTT.